These 9 T cell receptor beta chains were sequenced from one sample in a study of shared clonotypes between healthy human individuals. The table came from immunoSEQ multiplex PCR; TCRdb's copy has only in-frame clones and leaves some out. The sample contains fewer than 1.8 million clones, around 98.5% of which appear only once. Sequenced input: naive CD4+ T cells sorted from blood. The subset was: CD45RA+ positively selected. These receptors were obtained from a young man in good health.

This chain links TRBV7-6 with TRBJ2-7, with TRBD1 identical over 9 bases. The ends lost 1 base at V and 6 bases at J; junction bases unmatched: 4. Germline V gene lookup returns CDR1 SGHVS and CDR2 FNYEAQ. The CDR3 sequence is 14 residues long. Here the CDR3 DNA reads TGTGCCAGCAGCTTAGGGACAGGGGCTGGCGAGCAGTACTTC. Translating it yields CASSLGTGAGEQYF.

V gene TRBV7-9 combines with J gene TRBJ1-4, with D perhaps TRBD1 (5 bases). The CDR3 contains 17 residues. Trimming pared 6 bases from V and 5 bases from J, leaving 22 bases between. Germline CDR1 and CDR2: SEHNR and FQNEAQ (reference sequence). The CDR3 region is CASRPSGAQLRNEKLFF. For the CDR3, the DNA is TGTGCCAGCAGACCTTCCGGGGCACAGCTTCGGAATGAAAAACTGTTTTTT.

About this clone itself: The identical CDR3 is also encoded by other nucleotide sequences in the sample. This chain's CDR3 is CASSDGHRTDTQYF. The CDR3 coding sequence is TGTGCCAGCAGCGACGGCCATCGAACAGATACGCAGTATTTT. This chain connects TRBV6-4 to TRBJ2-3, with D uncertain. V lost 6 bases to trimming and J lost 3 bases, with 13 bases between them. Germline V CDR1 and CDR2: MRHNA, SNTAGT. This CDR3 is 14 amino acids long.

The chain joins TRBV2 to TRBJ2-1; TRBD1 aligns across 7 bases. The V segment lost 1 base and the J segment 8 bases; nucleotides outside the gene matches: 8. Germline values: CDR1 SNHLY, CDR2 FYNNEI. CDR3 size: 15 residues. This chain's CDR3 is CASSEGGQGEDEQFF. CDR3 in DNA: TGTGCCAGCAGTGAAGGGGGCCAGGGGGAAGATGAGCAGTTCTTC.

V gene TRBV19 combines with J gene TRBJ2-5; D not resolved. Germline-derived CDR1 and CDR2 are LNHDA and SQIVND (reference sequence). Trimming pared 5 bases from V and 3 bases from J, leaving 13 bases between. The CDR3 length is 14 residues. The CDR3 is CASSQRTTKETQYF. In DNA, the CDR3 is TGTGCCAGTAGTCAAAGGACCACGAAAGAGACCCAGTACTTC. The full variable domain, completed using reference TRBV19 and TRBJ2-5, is DGGITQSPKYLFRKEGQNVTLSCEQNLNHDAMYWYRQDPGQGLRLIYYSQIVNDFQKGDIAEGYSVSREKKESFPLTVTSAQKNPTAFYLCASSQRTTKETQYFGPGTRLLVL.

This clone was detected once. The V call is TRBV6-6, the J call TRBJ2-7; D may be TRBD2 (5 bases). The CDR3 is 14 residues long. With 6 bases removed from V and 4 bases from J, the gap between germline ends came to 16 bases. Germline lookup yields CDR1 MNHNY and CDR2 SVGAGI (reference sequence). This CDR3 reads CASSPSGNLYEQYF. The CDR3 nucleotides read TGTGCCAGCAGCCCCTCGGGAAACTTATACGAGCAGTACTTC.

This chain links TRBV19 with TRBJ2-2, with D tentatively TRBD2 (5 bases). Looked up from germline, CDR1 is LNHDA and CDR2 is SQIVND (reference sequence). The CDR3 contains 15 residues. Trimming took off 7 bases at V and 7 bases at J, with 19 bases between the two ends. The CDR3 DNA follows: TGTGCCAGTACCCCCACACCCCTCCGGGGCGGGGAGCTGTTTTTT. This translates into CASTPTPLRGGELFF.

CDR3 DNA sequence: TGTGCCAGCAGTATCAGGGGGCCGAGTGGCTACACCTTC. The encoded protein is CASSIRGPSGYTF. This rearrangement joins TRBV6-6 to TRBJ1-2; TRBD1 agrees at 8 bases. The CDR3 sequence is 13 residues long. Per germline, CDR1 MNHNY and CDR2 SVGAGI (reference sequence). V gave up 5 bases and J gave up 7 bases; unmatched junction bases: 6.

J is TRBJ1-1 and V is TRBV29-1; 7 nucleotides match TRBD1. The length of the CDR3 is 13 residues. Germline trimming cut 3 bases from V and 5 bases from J; bases unmatched to any gene: 6. Germline loops: CDR1 SQVTM, CDR2 ANQGSEA. The chain's CDR3 is CSVELTRGTEAFF. CDR3 DNA: TGCAGCGTTGAGTTGACCAGGGGGACTGAAGCTTTCTTT.